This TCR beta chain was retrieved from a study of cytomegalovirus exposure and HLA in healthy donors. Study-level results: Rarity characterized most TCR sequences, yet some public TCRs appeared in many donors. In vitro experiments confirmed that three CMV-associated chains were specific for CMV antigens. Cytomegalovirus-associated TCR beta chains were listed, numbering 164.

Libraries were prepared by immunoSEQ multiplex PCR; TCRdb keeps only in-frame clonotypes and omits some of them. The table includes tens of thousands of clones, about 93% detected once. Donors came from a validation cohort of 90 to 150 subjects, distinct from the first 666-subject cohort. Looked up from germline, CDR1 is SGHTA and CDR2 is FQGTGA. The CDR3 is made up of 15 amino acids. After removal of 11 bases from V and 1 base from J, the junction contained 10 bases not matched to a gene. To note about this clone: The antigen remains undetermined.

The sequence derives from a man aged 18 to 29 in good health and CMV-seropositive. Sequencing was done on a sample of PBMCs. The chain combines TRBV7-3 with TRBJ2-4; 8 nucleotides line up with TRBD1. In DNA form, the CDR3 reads TGTGCCGGAACCCCGGACAGGGCGGCCAAAAACATTCAGTACTTC. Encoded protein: CAGTPDRAAKNIQYF.